Listed below are T cell receptor beta chains from one sample, sequenced in a study of CD8+ T cells in alopecia areata. TCRdb's table, derived via immunoSEQ multiplex PCR, lists solely in-frame clones and lacks some. The sample lists about 200,000 clones, 58% occurring once. Sequences were derived from CD4+ T cells sorted from blood, sampled at week 24, from a patient treated with tofacitinib. The receptors originated from a human donor with alopecia areata. Each CDR3 is given with its conserved first and last residue. The D gene is left open where the match is weak. Size values are once, few and many counts, or a class for expanded clones, and some rows have none.

CDR3,DNA,D,J,V,size
CASSFSSRGGRFLHF,TGTGCCAGCAGCTTCAGTTCCCGCGGGGGCCGATTCCTCCACTTT,-,TRBJ1-6,TRBV7-2,-
CASSEEIGTGLNQPQHF,TGTGCCAGCAGTGAAGAGATCGGGACAGGGCTCAATCAGCCCCAGCATTTT,TRBD1,TRBJ1-5,TRBV6-1,once
CASSYSHRGLRGEQYF,TGTGCCAGCAGTTACTCCCACCGGGGGTTGAGGGGCGAGCAGTACTTC,-,TRBJ2-7,TRBV6-6,-
CASSLDGGLYNEQFF,TGTGCCAGCAGCTTAGACGGGGGCCTTTACAATGAGCAGTTCTTC,-,TRBJ2-1,TRBV7-3,-
CASSSPASTNVLTF,TGTGCCAGCAGCTCCCCCGCAAGTACCAACGTCCTGACTTTC,-,TRBJ2-6,TRBV7-3,-
CSVRGRGTDTQYF,TGCAGCGTTCGGGGCAGGGGCACAGATACGCAGTATTTT,-,TRBJ2-3,TRBV29-1,few
CASSPRRNGGELFF,TGTGCCAGCAGTCCTAGACGAAACGGCGGGGAGCTGTTTTTT,-,TRBJ2-2,TRBV7-2,-
CASSHRVLTNEKLFF,TGCGCCAGCAGCCACAGGGTTCTGACTAATGAAAAACTGTTTTTT,-,TRBJ1-4,TRBV4-1,-
CASSQAGVPQETQYF,TGTGCCAGCAGTCAAGCGGGAGTCCCCCAAGAGACCCAGTACTTC,TRBD2,TRBJ2-5,TRBV2,-
CSVEPGGGGYGYTF,TGCAGCGTTGAACCTGGTGGGGGCGGGTATGGCTACACCTTC,-,TRBJ1-2,TRBV29-1,once
CASSPGLALDQETQYF,TGTGCCAGCAGCCCGGGACTAGCGTTGGACCAAGAGACCCAGTACTTC,TRBD2,TRBJ2-5,TRBV7-7,-
CASSPLGGLVGDTQYF,TGCGCCAGCAGTCCTCTGGGGGGACTAGTGGGAGATACGCAGTATTTT,TRBD2,TRBJ2-3,TRBV4-1,-
CASSQDRRAPREQYF,TGTGCCAGCAGCCAAGACAGGCGGGCGCCCCGCGAGCAGTACTTC,-,TRBJ2-7,TRBV5-4,few
CASSPPGHGEGEQYF,TGTGCCAGCAGCCCGCCGGGACACGGTGAAGGCGAGCAGTACTTC,-,TRBJ2-7,TRBV5-6,-
CASGRDRGLEQYF,TGTGCCAGCGGCCGGGACAGGGGGCTCGAGCAGTACTTC,TRBD1,TRBJ2-7,TRBV25-1,-
CAIRQDVNTEAFF,TGTGCCATCCGACAGGACGTGAACACTGAAGCTTTCTTT,-,TRBJ1-1,TRBV28,-
CAISGQGIVNTEAFF,TGTGCCATCAGTGGTCAGGGTATAGTGAACACTGAAGCTTTCTTT,-,TRBJ1-1,TRBV10-3,-
CASSRADRTNYGYTF,TGTGCCAGCTCAAGAGCCGACAGGACAAACTATGGCTACACCTTC,-,TRBJ1-2,TRBV18,few
CASSTGQETGELFF,TGCGCCAGCAGCACGGGACAGGAGACCGGGGAGCTGTTTTTT,TRBD1,TRBJ2-2,TRBV5-1,few
CAASAGPPNSGELFF,TGTGCCGCCAGTGCGGGACCTCCGAACTCCGGGGAGCTGTTTTTT,-,TRBJ2-2,TRBV10-3,few
CASSQDSGTQYF,TGCGCCAGCAGCCAAGATTCGGGTACGCAGTATTTT,-,TRBJ2-3,TRBV4-3,-
CASSIKTGPYGYTF,TGTGCCAGCAGTATAAAGACAGGCCCCTATGGCTACACCTTC,-,TRBJ1-2,TRBV27,-
CASSQRPTRTGSLRQDYNEQFF,TGCGCCAGCAGCCAGAGACCGACCAGGACAGGGTCCTTGAGGCAGGATTACAATGAGCAGTTCTTC,TRBD1,TRBJ2-1,TRBV4-1,-
CAWSAGGKGSNQPQHF,TGTGCCTGGAGTGCAGGAGGGAAGGGTAGCAATCAGCCCCAGCATTTT,-,TRBJ1-5,TRBV30,-
CATSRDRETQYF,TGTGCCACCAGCAGAGACAGGGAGACCCAGTACTTC,-,TRBJ2-5,TRBV15,-
CAWNHRVDSYNEQFF,TGTGCCTGGAACCATAGGGTCGACTCCTACAATGAGCAGTTCTTC,-,TRBJ2-1,TRBV30,few
CAWNAVPSYNEQFF,TGTGCCTGGAACGCGGTCCCCTCCTACAATGAGCAGTTCTTC,-,TRBJ2-1,TRBV30,-
CSARRGSSTDTQYF,TGCAGCGCGAGACGGGGATCTAGCACAGATACGCAGTATTTT,-,TRBJ2-3,TRBV29-1,-
CASSPRQGGQTQYF,TGTGCCAGCAGCCCCCGGCAGGGAGGCCAGACCCAGTACTTC,-,TRBJ2-5,TRBV7-7,few
CASSLGWQETQYF,TGCGCCAGCAGCTTAGGCTGGCAAGAGACCCAGTACTTC,-,TRBJ2-5,TRBV5-1,-
CASSLTGNEQFF,TGTGCCAGCAGCTTGACCGGGAATGAGCAGTTCTTC,-,TRBJ2-1,TRBV5-4,few
CATGTGVWPQHF,TGTGCCACAGGTACAGGGGTATGGCCCCAGCATTTT,TRBD1,TRBJ1-5,TRBV25-1,-
CASSVGTNEQYF,TGTGCCAGCAGTGTAGGTACAAACGAGCAGTACTTC,-,TRBJ2-7,TRBV2,-
CASSPAGQPQHF,TGTGCCAGCAGCCCCGCAGGGCAGCCCCAGCATTTT,-,TRBJ1-5,TRBV28,-
CAINWDPTDTQYF,TGTGCCATCAACTGGGACCCCACAGATACGCAGTATTTT,-,TRBJ2-3,TRBV10-3,-
CAWSGGSGDTNTGELFF,TGTGCCTGGAGTGGTGGTAGCGGAGACACGAACACCGGGGAGCTGTTTTTT,-,TRBJ2-2,TRBV30,-
CASRTYGTEAFF,TGTGCCAGCCGAACCTACGGGACTGAAGCTTTCTTT,-,TRBJ1-1,TRBV7-9,-
CASSQAGQGGLGYTF,TGTGCCAGCAGCCAAGCAGGACAGGGCGGGCTCGGCTACACCTTC,TRBD1,TRBJ1-2,TRBV4-2,once
CASREAGESGIQYF,TGTGCCAGCAGGGAAGCCGGGGAGTCAGGCATTCAGTACTTC,-,TRBJ2-4,TRBV28,-
CASSQDGPRELTDTQYF,TGCGCCAGCAGCCAAGATGGCCCGCGGGAGTTAACAGATACGCAGTATTTT,TRBD2,TRBJ2-3,TRBV4-3,-
CSVWGTLNTEAFF,TGCAGCGTCTGGGGGACATTGAACACTGAAGCTTTCTTT,-,TRBJ1-1,TRBV29-1,few
CACKLAGGADTQYF,TGTGCCTGCAAACTAGCGGGAGGCGCAGATACGCAGTATTTT,TRBD2,TRBJ2-3,TRBV27,-
CASSVRPMGTDTQYF,TGTGCCAGCAGCGTACGACCTATGGGCACAGATACGCAGTATTTT,-,TRBJ2-3,TRBV5-6,-
CASSRGPNSYEQYF,TGTGCCAGCAGCCGAGGGCCGAACTCCTACGAGCAGTACTTC,-,TRBJ2-7,TRBV7-6,-
CASSSPQAHEQYF,TGTGCCAGCAGTTCGCCTCAGGCACACGAGCAGTACTTC,-,TRBJ2-7,TRBV6-6,-
CAWSLSAQETQYF,TGTGCCTGGAGTTTATCGGCCCAAGAGACCCAGTACTTC,-,TRBJ2-5,TRBV30,-
CASMENTEAFF,TGTGCCAGCATGGAGAACACTGAAGCTTTCTTT,-,TRBJ1-1,TRBV7-9,few
CASSRRSGGAGNTIYF,TGTGCCAGCAGCCGAAGGTCGGGAGGGGCTGGAAACACCATATATTTT,-,TRBJ1-3,TRBV5-4,-
CATSRTRPIENSPLHF,TGTGCCACCAGCAGAACCAGGCCTATAGAGAATTCACCCCTCCACTTT,-,TRBJ1-6,TRBV15,-
CASSSDPSTEAFF,TGCGCCAGCAGCAGCGATCCGTCCACTGAAGCTTTCTTT,-,TRBJ1-1,TRBV5-1,few
CANHSQETQYF,TGTGCCAATCACAGTCAAGAGACCCAGTACTTC,-,TRBJ2-5,TRBV7-3,-